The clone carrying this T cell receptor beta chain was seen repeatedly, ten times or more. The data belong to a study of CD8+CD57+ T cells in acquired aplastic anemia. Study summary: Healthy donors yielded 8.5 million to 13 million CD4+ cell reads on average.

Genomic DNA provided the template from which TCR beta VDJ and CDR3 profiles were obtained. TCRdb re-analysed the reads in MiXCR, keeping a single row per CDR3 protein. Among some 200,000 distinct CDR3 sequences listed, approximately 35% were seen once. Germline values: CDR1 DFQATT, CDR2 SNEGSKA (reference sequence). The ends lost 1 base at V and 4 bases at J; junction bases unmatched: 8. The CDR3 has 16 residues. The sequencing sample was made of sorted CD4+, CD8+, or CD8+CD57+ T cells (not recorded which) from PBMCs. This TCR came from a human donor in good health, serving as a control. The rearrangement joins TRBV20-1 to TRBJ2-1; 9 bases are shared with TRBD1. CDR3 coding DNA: TGCAGTGCTAGAGGAGCGGGACAGGGAGGTTACAATGAGCAGTTCTTC. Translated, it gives CSARGAGQGGYNEQFF.